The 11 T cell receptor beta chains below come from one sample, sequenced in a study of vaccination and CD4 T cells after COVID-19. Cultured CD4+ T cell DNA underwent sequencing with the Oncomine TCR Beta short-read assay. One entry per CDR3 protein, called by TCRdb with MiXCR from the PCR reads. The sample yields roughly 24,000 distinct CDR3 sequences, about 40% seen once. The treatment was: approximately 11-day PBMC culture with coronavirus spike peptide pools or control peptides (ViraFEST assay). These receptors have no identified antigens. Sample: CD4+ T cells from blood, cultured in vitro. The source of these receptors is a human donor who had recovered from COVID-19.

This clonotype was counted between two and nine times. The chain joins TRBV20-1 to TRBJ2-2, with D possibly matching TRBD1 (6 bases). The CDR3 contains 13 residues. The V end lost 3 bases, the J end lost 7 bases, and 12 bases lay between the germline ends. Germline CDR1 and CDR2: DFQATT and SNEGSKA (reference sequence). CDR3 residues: CSASWQGFGELFF. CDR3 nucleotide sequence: TGCAGTGCTAGTTGGCAGGGGTTCGGGGAGCTGTTTTTT.

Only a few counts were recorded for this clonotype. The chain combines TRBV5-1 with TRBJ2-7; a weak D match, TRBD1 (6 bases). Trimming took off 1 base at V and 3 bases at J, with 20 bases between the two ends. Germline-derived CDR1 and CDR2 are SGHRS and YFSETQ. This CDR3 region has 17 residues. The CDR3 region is CASSLWLEWDTSYEQYF. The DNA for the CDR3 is TGCGCCAGCAGCTTGTGGCTTGAGTGGGACACAAGCTACGAGCAGTACTTC.

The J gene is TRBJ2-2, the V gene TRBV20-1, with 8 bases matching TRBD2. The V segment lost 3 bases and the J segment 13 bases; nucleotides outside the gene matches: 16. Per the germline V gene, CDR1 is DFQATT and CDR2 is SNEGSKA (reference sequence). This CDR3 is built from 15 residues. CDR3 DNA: TGCAGTGCTAGGACTAGCGTGAACACCGGGGAGTCGCTGTTTTTT. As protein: CSARTSVNTGESLFF.

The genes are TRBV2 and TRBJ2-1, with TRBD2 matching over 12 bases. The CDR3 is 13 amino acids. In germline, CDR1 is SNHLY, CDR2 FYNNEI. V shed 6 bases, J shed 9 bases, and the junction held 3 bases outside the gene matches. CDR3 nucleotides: TGTGCCAGCAGCCTAGCGGGGGGGGTTGAGCAGTTCTTC. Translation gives CASSLAGGVEQFF.

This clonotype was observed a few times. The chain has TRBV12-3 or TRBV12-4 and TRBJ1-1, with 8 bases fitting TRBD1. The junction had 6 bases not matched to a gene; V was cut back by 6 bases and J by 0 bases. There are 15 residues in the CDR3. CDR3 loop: CASRVDRGVNTEAFF. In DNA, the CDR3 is TGTGCCAGCAGAGTTGACAGGGGCGTGAACACTGAAGCTTTCTTT.

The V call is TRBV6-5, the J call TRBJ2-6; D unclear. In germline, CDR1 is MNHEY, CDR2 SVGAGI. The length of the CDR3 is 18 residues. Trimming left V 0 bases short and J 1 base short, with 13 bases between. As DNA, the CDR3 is TGTGCCAGCAGTTACTCCTCTCTTGCACGTTCTGGGGCCAACGTCCTGACTTTC. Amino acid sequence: CASSYSSLARSGANVLTF.

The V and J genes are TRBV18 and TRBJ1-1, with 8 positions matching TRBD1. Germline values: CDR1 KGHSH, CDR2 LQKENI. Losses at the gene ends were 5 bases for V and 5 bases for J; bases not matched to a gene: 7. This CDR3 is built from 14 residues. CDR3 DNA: TGTGCCAGCTCATTGCAGGGGGCGGAGACTGAAGCTTTCTTT. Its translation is CASSLQGAETEAFF.

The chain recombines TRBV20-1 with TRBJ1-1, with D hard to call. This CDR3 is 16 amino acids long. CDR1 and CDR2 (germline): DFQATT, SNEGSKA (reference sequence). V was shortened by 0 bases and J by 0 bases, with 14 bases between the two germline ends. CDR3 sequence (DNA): TGCAGTGCTAGAGATCTTTCCCGGGCTTTGAACACTGAAGCTTTCTTT. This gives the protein CSARDLSRALNTEAFF.

The CDR3 spells CASSLSGSPLHF. CDR3 DNA: TGCGCCAGCAGCTTGAGCGGTTCACCCCTCCACTTT. The J gene is TRBJ1-6, the V gene TRBV5-1; D is unresolved. Germline CDR1 and CDR2: SGHRS and YFSETQ. The CDR3 extends over 12 amino acids. V lost 1 base to trimming and J lost 9 bases, with 5 bases between them.

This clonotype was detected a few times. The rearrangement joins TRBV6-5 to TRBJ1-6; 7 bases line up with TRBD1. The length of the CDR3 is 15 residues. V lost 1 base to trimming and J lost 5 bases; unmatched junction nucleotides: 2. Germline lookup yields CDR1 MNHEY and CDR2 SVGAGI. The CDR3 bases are TGTGCCAGCAGTTACTGGACAGGAGATAATTCACCCCTCCACTTT. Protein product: CASSYWTGDNSPLHF.

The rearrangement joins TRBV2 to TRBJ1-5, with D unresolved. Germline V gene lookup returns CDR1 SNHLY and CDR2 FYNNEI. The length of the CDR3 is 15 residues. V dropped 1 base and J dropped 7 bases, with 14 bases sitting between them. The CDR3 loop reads CASSEGGSTGQPQHF. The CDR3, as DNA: TGTGCCAGCAGTGAAGGTGGTTCGACGGGGCAGCCCCAGCATTTT.